The clone carrying this T cell receptor (beta chain) appeared a single time. This sample is drawn from a study of blood T cell repertoires in COVID-19. Background on the study: The United States, Italy and Spain were the sources of the acute and convalescent COVID-19 samples. From T cells, B-cell-depleted T cells, or PBMCs came the material, which was cDNA or gDNA.

V lost 1 base and J lost 1; bases outside the gene matches: 1. Germline CDR1 and CDR2: LGHDT and YNNKEL (reference sequence). The CDR3 runs 15 residues. The authors' processing: Reference gene primer amplification gave estimated nucleated cell counts. Some clones are missing from TCRdb's copy, which holds only in-frame ones; the method was immunoSEQ multiplex PCR. V, J and clone size are taken as reported in that table, and D and trimming were inferred from the DNA itself. In the table there are roughly 300,000 clones, about 90% of which are singletons. The clonotype was recovered from a man aged 18 to 29 who had recovered from COVID-19. The chain is built from TRBV3-1 (or the pseudogene TRBV3-2) and TRBJ1-1; 9 nucleotides agree with TRBD1. The sequenced sample consisted of peripheral blood. DNA for the CDR3: TGTGCCAGCAGCCAAGGGGACAGGGAGAACACTGAAGCTTTCTTT. Its protein product is CASSQGDRENTEAFF.